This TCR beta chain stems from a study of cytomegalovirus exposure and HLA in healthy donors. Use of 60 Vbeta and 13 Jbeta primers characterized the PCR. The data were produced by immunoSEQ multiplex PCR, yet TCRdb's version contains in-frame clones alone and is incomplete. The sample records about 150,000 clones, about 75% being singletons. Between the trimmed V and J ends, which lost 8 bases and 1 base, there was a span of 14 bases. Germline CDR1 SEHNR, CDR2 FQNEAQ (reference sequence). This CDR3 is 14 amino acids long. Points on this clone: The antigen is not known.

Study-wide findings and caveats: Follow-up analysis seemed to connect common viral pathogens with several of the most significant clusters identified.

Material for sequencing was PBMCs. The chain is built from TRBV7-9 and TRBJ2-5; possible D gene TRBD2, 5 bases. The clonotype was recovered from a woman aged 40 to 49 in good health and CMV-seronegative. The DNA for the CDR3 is TGTGCCAGCGGGGAGTGGGTTACCCAAGAGACCCAGTACTTC. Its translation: CASGEWVTQETQYF.